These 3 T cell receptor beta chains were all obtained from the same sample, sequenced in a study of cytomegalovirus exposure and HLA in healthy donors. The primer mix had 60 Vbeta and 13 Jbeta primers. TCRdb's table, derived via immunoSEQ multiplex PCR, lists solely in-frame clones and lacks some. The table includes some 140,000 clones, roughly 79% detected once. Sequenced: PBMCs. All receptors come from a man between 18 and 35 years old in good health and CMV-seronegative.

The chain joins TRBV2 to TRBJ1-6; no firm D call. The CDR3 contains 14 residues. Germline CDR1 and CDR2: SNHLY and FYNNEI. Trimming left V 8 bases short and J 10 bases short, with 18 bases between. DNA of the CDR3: TGTGCCAGCGCCTCCGGGTCCGCCAGATCACCCCTCCACTTT. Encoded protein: CASASGSARSPLHF.

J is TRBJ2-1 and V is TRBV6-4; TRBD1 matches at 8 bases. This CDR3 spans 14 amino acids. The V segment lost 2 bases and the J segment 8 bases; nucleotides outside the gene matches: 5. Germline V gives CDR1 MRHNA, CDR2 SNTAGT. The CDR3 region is CASSDNRGSYEQFF. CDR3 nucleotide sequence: TGTGCCAGCAGTGACAACAGGGGGAGCTATGAGCAGTTCTTC.

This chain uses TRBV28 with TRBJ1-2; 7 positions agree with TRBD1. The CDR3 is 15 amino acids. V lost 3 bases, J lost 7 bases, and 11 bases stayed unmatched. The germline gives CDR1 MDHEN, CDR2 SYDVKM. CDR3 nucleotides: TGTGCCAGCAGTTTTAATTTGAGGCAGGGGGTTGGCTACACCTTC. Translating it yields CASSFNLRQGVGYTF.